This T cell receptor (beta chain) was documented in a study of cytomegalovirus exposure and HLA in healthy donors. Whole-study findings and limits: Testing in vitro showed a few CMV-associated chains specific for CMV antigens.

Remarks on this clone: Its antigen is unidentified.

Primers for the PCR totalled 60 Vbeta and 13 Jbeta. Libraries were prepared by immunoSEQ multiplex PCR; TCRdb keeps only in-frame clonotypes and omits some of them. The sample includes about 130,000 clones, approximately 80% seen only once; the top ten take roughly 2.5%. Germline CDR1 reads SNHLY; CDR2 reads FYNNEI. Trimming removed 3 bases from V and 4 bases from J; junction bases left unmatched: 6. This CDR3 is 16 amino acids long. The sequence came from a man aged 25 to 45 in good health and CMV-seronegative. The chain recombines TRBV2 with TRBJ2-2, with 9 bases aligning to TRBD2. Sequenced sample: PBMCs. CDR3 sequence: CASSEIAGESTGELFF. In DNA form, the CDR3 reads TGTGCCAGCAGTGAGATAGCGGGAGAGTCCACCGGGGAGCTGTTTTTT.